What follows is one T cell receptor (beta chain) and its context. Its antigen is not known. Repertoires were generated with immunoSEQ multiplex PCR, while TCRdb's copy carries only in-frame clones and drops some. The table includes 6,500 to 10,000 clones, roughly 89% detected once. This record comes from a study of chemoradiotherapy in HPV16-positive cancers. Findings and limits, study-wide: Candidate HPV-specific clones and E7-related TCR motifs grew in tumor during treatment.

Repertoires were sampled repeatedly during chemoradiotherapy. V dropped 10 bases and J dropped 2 bases, with 13 bases sitting between them. Germline V gene sequence: CDR1 SNHLY, CDR2 FYNNEI. The CDR3 is 13 residues long. This sequence originates from a human donor with HPV-associated anogenital cancer. This specimen consisted of blood, obtained from a patient who underwent chemoradiotherapy. The chain joins TRBV2 to TRBJ2-3; D possibly matches TRBD1 or TRBD2 (5 bases each). CDR3 sequence (DNA): TGTGCCACCACCGGGGCCCCCACAGATACGCAGTATTTT. The encoded protein is CATTGAPTDTQYF.